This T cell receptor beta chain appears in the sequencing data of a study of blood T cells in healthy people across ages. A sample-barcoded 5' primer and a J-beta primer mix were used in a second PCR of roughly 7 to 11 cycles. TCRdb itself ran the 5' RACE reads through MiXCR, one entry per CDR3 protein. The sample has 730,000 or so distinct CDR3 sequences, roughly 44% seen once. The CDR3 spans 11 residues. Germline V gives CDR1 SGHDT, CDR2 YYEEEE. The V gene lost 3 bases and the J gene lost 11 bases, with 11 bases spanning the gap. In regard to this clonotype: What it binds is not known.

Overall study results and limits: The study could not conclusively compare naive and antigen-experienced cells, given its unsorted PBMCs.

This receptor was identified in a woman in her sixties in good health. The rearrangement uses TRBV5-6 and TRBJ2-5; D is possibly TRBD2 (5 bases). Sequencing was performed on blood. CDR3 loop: CASSWVGEQYF. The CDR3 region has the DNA TGTGCCAGCAGCTGGGTTGGGGAGCAGTACTTC.